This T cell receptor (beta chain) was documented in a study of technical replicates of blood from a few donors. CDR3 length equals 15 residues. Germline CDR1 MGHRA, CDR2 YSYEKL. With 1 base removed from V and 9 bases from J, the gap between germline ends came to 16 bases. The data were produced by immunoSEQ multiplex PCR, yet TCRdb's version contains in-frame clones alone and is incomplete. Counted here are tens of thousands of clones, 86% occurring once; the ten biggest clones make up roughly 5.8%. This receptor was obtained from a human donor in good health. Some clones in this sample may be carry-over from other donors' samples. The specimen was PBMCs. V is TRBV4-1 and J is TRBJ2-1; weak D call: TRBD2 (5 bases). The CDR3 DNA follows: TGCGCCAGCAGCCAAGCCGGGAATAAAGCCAGTGAGCAGTTCTTC. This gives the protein CASSQAGNKASEQFF.